Following are 29 T cell receptor beta chains from one sample sequenced in a study of blood T cell repertoires in COVID-19. Only in-frame clones appear in the TCRdb table, and some are missing; sequencing was by immunoSEQ multiplex PCR. The data show fewer than 110,000 clones, roughly 83% seen once. Sequences were obtained from peripheral blood. The receptor set was obtained from a human donor in a cohort sampled during active COVID-19.

The chain uses TRBV21-1 and TRBJ2-7; the table's D gene call, TRBD2, was not cross checked with the DNA. TRBV21-1 is a listed pseudogene. The CDR3 length is 14 residues. Here the CDR3 reads CASSKQASGSEQYV. As DNA, the CDR3 is TGTGCCAGCAGCAAACAGGCTAGCGGGAGCGAGCAGTACGTC.

The chain couples TRBV19 to TRBJ1-4; TRBD1 matches 7 bases. J was trimmed by 5 bases and V by 6 bases; bases with no gene match: 6. The CDR3 spans 14 residues. Germline CDR1 LNHDA, CDR2 SQIVND (reference sequence). The CDR3 loop reads CASRAGTDNEKLFF. DNA for the CDR3: TGTGCCAGTAGAGCCGGGACAGACAATGAAAAACTGTTTTTT.

V usage is TRBV10-3 and J usage is TRBJ2-3, with TRBD2 matching over 10 bases. CDR3 length: 15 amino acids. The V segment lost 5 bases and the J segment 3 bases; nucleotides outside the gene matches: 5. Germline values: CDR1 ENHRY, CDR2 SYGVKD. The CDR3 is CAISRGTSETDTQYF. DNA of the CDR3: TGTGCCATCAGTCGGGGGACTAGCGAGACAGATACGCAGTATTTT.

The J gene is TRBJ2-3, the V gene TRBV3-1 (or the pseudogene TRBV3-2); a possible D gene is TRBD2 (5 bases). V was clipped by 1 base and J by 6 bases, with 11 bases between them. CDR1 LGHDT and CDR2 YNNKEL come from the germline V gene (reference sequence). The CDR3 totals 14 residues. The CDR3 sequence is CASSQARAADTQYF. The CDR3 DNA follows: TGTGCCAGCAGCCAAGCGAGGGCCGCGGATACGCAGTATTTT.

In DNA, the CDR3 is TGCGCCAGCAGCCATTCAGACCGAGCGGGAAATGAGCAGTTCTTC. Its protein product is CASSHSDRAGNEQFF. This rearrangement joins TRBV4-1 to TRBJ2-1; TRBD2 matches 7 bases. Germline V lookup: CDR1 MGHRA, CDR2 YSYEKL. The CDR3 totals 15 residues. V shed 3 bases and J 7 bases; nucleotides not matched to a gene: 9.

V and J are TRBV6-5 and TRBJ1-5; 7 bases align to TRBD1. CDR3 length equals 13 residues. The germline V gene has CDR1 MNHEY and CDR2 SVGAGI. The J segment lost 5 bases and the V segment lost 5 bases, leaving 3 bases of the junction unmatched. The CDR3 DNA follows: TGTGCCAGCAGTCCCGACAGGGATCAGCCCCAGCATTTT. Protein product: CASSPDRDQPQHF.

As for this clone: One end of the junction does not line up with germline, which may come from a read error. This chain joins TRBV7-7 and TRBJ2-2; a possible D gene is TRBD1 (6 bases). CDR1 and CDR2 (germline): SSHAT, FNYEAQ (reference sequence). The length of the CDR3 is 17 residues. The DNA for the CDR3 is TGTGCTAGCAGCTCAAACCTCCCCGGGACAAGCACCGGGGAGCTGTTTTTT. This codes for CASSSNLPGTSTGELFF.

The rearrangement links TRBV13 to TRBJ1-5; D perhaps matches TRBD1 (6 bases). V lost 6 bases, J lost 2 bases, and 17 bases lay in between. The germline gives CDR1 PRHDT, CDR2 FYEKMQ (reference sequence). The CDR3 extends over 16 amino acids. The CDR3 is CASSFRGGSGNQPQHF. DNA of the CDR3: TGTGCCAGCAGTTTTAGGGGGGGGAGCGGCAATCAGCCCCAGCATTTT. The whole variable domain, remainder taken from reference TRBV13 and TRBJ1-5, is AAGVIQSPRHLIKEKRETATLKCYPIPRHDTVYWYQQGPGQDPQFLISFYEKMQSDKGSIPDRFSAQQFSDYHSELNMSSLELGDSALYFCASSFRGGSGNQPQHFGDGTRLSIL.

V gene TRBV19 combines with J gene TRBJ1-2, with D unresolved. The germline CDR1 and CDR2 sequences are LNHDA and SQIVND (reference sequence). The CDR3 runs to 14 residues. V was trimmed by 1 base and J by 4 bases, leaving 10 bases between them. The CDR3 spells CASSIVGQFYGYTF. The DNA for the CDR3 is TGTGCCAGTAGTATAGTTGGCCAATTCTATGGCTACACCTTC.

The V and J genes are TRBV18 and TRBJ2-1, with 8 nucleotides matching TRBD1. The CDR3 has 19 amino acids. Losses at the gene ends were 0 bases for V and 8 bases for J; bases not matched to a gene: 18. In germline, CDR1 is KGHSH, CDR2 LQKENI. CDR3 bases: TGTGCCAGCTCACCACCGACCGGAGGACAGGGAAGCGTTAGTGATGAGCAGTTCTTC. Translated, it gives CASSPPTGGQGSVSDEQFF.

The chain is built from TRBV7-2 and TRBJ1-5, with TRBD1 matching 11 bases. From germline, CDR1 is SGHTA and CDR2 FQGNSA. The CDR3 has 20 amino acids. V was pared by 0 bases and J by 2 bases, with 12 bases of the junction left unmatched. The DNA of the CDR3 is TGTGCCAGCAGCTTAGCTTTTTGGGGGGGACAGGGGGTCGGCAATCAGCCCCAGCATTTT. Its translation: CASSLAFWGGQGVGNQPQHF.

As DNA, the CDR3 is TGCGCCAGCAGCCAAGATAGTACAGGGGGCATCGGTGGCTACACCTTC. Residues: CASSQDSTGGIGGYTF. V usage is TRBV4-3 and J usage is TRBJ1-2, with 9 bases that match TRBD1. The V gene's germline CDR1 is LGHNA and CDR2 YSLEER. The CDR3 is 16 amino acids. Losses at the gene ends were 0 bases for V and 7 bases for J; bases not matched to a gene: 9.

The chain uses TRBV27 and TRBJ2-4; 8 nucleotides agree with TRBD1. Germline CDR1 MNHEY, CDR2 SMNVEV (reference sequence). CDR3 length: 15 residues. V was pared by 4 bases and J by 2 bases, with 4 bases of the junction left unmatched. CDR3 amino acids: CASSSRQGSKNIQYF. As DNA, the CDR3 is TGTGCCAGCAGTTCACGACAGGGGTCCAAAAACATTCAGTACTTC.

The chain has TRBV7-2 and TRBJ2-1, with D tentatively TRBD1 (5 bases). Germline loops: CDR1 SGHTA, CDR2 FQGNSA. The CDR3 loop spans 15 amino acids. V gave up 5 bases and J gave up 2 bases, with 13 bases separating them. The CDR3 DNA reads TGTGCCAGCAGCCCAGAGTGGGGCCCCTACAATGAGCAGTTCTTC. Its translation is CASSPEWGPYNEQFF.

The gene calls are TRBV7-2 and TRBJ2-1; D ambiguous. The CDR3 spans 13 residues. Trimming left V 3 bases short and J 5 bases short, with 8 bases between. The germline CDR1 and CDR2 sequences are SGHTA and FQGNSA. This CDR3 is CASSFARNNEQFF. In DNA form, the CDR3 reads TGTGCCAGCAGCTTTGCTAGAAACAATGAGCAGTTCTTC. The entire variable domain, with the rest obtained from reference TRBV7-2 and TRBJ2-1, is as follows: GAGVSQSPSNKVTEKGKDVELRCDPISGHTALYWYRQSLGQGLEFLIYFQGNSAPDKSGLPSDRFSAERTGGSVSTLTIQRTQQEDSAVYLCASSFARNNEQFFGPGTRLTVL.

The sample holds one count of this clone. The chain carries TRBV28 and TRBJ2-7, with TRBD1 matching 9 bases. Germline V gives CDR1 MDHEN, CDR2 SYDVKM. The CDR3 consists of 15 residues. With V trimmed by 5 bases and J by 0 bases, 5 bases remained unmatched. DNA for the CDR3: TGTGCCAGCAGTACAGGGGGCTCGACCTCCTACGAGCAGTACTTC. Protein product: CASSTGGSTSYEQYF.

The CDR3 DNA reads as TGTGCCAGTGGGACTTCCTTGATAGTTGGAGATACGCAGTATTTT. Its protein is CASGTSLIVGDTQYF. This chain uses TRBV19 with TRBJ2-3, with D maybe TRBD2 (6 bases). CDR1 and CDR2 (germline): LNHDA, SQIVND (reference sequence). Trimming cost V 8 bases and J 5 bases, with 20 bases left between them. This CDR3 is built from 15 residues.

The V and J genes are TRBV21-1 and TRBJ2-7; the tabulated D call, TRBD1, remains unverified against the DNA. TRBV21-1 is deemed a pseudogene. The CDR3 is made up of 18 amino acids. The CDR3 sequence: CASSKRPGQGPYSYEQYF. DNA of the CDR3: TGTGCCAGCAGCAAACGTCCGGGACAGGGCCCTTATTCCTACGAGCAGTACTTC.

This clone was counted once. The chain couples TRBV4-3 to TRBJ2-1, with 13 bases fitting TRBD2. This CDR3 spans 19 amino acids. From germline, CDR1 is LGHNA and CDR2 YSLEER. The V and J ends lost 0 bases and 6 bases, in that order; junction bases with no gene match: 11. The CDR3 coding sequence is TGCGCCAGCAGCCAAGACCTGACCGGGACTAGCGGGAATCGCAATGAGCAGTTCTTC. Protein: CASSQDLTGTSGNRNEQFF.

The J gene is TRBJ2-7, the V gene TRBV18, with D tentatively TRBD2 (5 bases). Trimming removed 2 bases at V and 6 bases at J, with 17 bases between. Germline lookup yields CDR1 KGHSH and CDR2 LQKENI. The CDR3 length is 15 residues. CDR3 sequence reads: CASSPSGQAPGEQYV. The CDR3 DNA is TGTGCCAGCTCACCAAGCGGCCAGGCACCGGGCGAGCAGTACGTC.

The genes are TRBV6-5 and TRBJ2-3; 7 bases fit TRBD2. V gave up 8 bases and J gave up 4 bases; unmatched junction bases: 9. Germline assignment: CDR1 MNHEY and CDR2 SVGAGI. The CDR3 is 14 amino acids. CDR3 DNA sequence: TGTGCCAGCCGGGCTGGGGGGGGAGCAGATACGCAGTATTTT. Amino acids: CASRAGGGADTQYF.

The genes are TRBV18 and TRBJ1-5; 8 bases align to TRBD1. The length of the CDR3 is 14 residues. The V and J ends lost 4 bases and 2 bases, in that order; junction bases with no gene match: 1. The germline V gene encodes CDR1 KGHSH and CDR2 LQKENI. The CDR3 DNA reads as TGTGCCAGCTCACTGGGACAGGGCAATCAGCCCCAGCATTTT. Translating it yields CASSLGQGNQPQHF.

The chain joins TRBV5-6 to TRBJ2-1, with 12 bases matching TRBD2. CDR3 length: 16 amino acids. The ends lost 2 bases at V and 10 bases at J; junction bases unmatched: 10. The V gene's germline CDR1 is SGHDT and CDR2 YYEEEE. CDR3 residues: CASSLGLAGGPGEQFF. The CDR3 DNA follows: TGTGCCAGCAGCTTAGGCCTAGCGGGAGGGCCAGGAGAGCAGTTCTTC.

V and J are TRBV9 and TRBJ2-3, with 11 bases identical to TRBD2. Germline V gives CDR1 SGDLS, CDR2 YYNGEE. Trimming took 4 bases from V and 1 from J; bases not matched to a gene: 8. The CDR3 sequence is 17 residues long. The CDR3 loop is CASSNSGRVPGTDTQYF. CDR3 sequence (DNA): TGTGCCAGCAGCAATAGCGGGAGGGTACCAGGCACAGATACGCAGTATTTT.

The chain combines TRBV18 with TRBJ2-1; 12 bases map to TRBD2. The junction had 7 bases not matched to a gene; V was cut back by 5 bases and J by 8 bases. Germline V gene data show CDR1 as KGHSH and CDR2 as LQKENI. The length of the CDR3 is 15 residues. In nucleotides, the CDR3 is TGTGCCAGCTCAAGCTTGAGACTAGCGGGAGATGAGCAGTTCTTC. It yields the protein CASSSLRLAGDEQFF.

This clone has a single count. This chain joins TRBV27 and TRBJ2-7, with TRBD2 matching over 9 bases. J gave up 4 bases and V 6 bases, and 7 bases lay outside the gene matches. The CDR3 spans 14 residues. The germline V gene has CDR1 MNHEY and CDR2 SMNVEV (reference sequence). The chain's CDR3 is CASRGRTSAYEQYF. The CDR3 DNA follows: TGTGCCAGCAGAGGGAGGACTAGCGCATACGAGCAGTACTTC.

A single count supports this clone. The gene calls are TRBV10-3 and TRBJ1-3; weak D call: TRBD1 (5 bases). CDR1 and CDR2 from the germline V gene are ENHRY and SYGVKD. Trimming shortened V by 7 bases and J by 0 bases, and 10 bases separated the two germline ends. This CDR3 spans 14 amino acids. The CDR3 reads CAITGTDSGNTIYF. CDR3 sequence (DNA): TGTGCCATCACCGGGACTGACTCTGGAAACACCATATATTTT.

This clone was picked up a small number of times. V is TRBV3-1 (or the pseudogene TRBV3-2) and J is TRBJ2-2; the D gene is possibly TRBD2 (6 bases). The CDR3 totals 15 residues. V was cut by 6 bases and J by 4 bases, with 15 bases left in between. CDR1 is LGHDT and CDR2 is YNNKEL in the germline V gene (reference sequence). CDR3 amino acids: CASSTGGISTGELFF. CDR3 bases: TGTGCCAGCAGTACCGGCGGGATAAGCACCGGGGAGCTGTTTTTT.

The J gene is TRBJ1-2, the V gene TRBV18; 8 nucleotides align to TRBD1. Trimming at V came to 3 bases and at J to 3 bases, leaving 6 bases not matched to a gene. CDR3 size: 15 residues. CDR1 is KGHSH, CDR2 LQKENI, per germline. CDR3 DNA: TGTGCCAGCTCACCCGGGACAGGTGGCGACTATGGCTACACCTTC. Translating gives CASSPGTGGDYGYTF.